The T cell receptor (beta chain) under discussion was sequenced for a study of blood T cell repertoires in COVID-19. The overall study: The samples span acute and convalescent COVID-19 from the United States, Italy and Spain. Sources were T cells, B-cell-depleted T cells, or PBMCs; the material itself was cDNA or gDNA.

Methods used by the authors: Amplified reference gene primers provided the basis for estimating nucleated cell counts. The data were produced by immunoSEQ multiplex PCR, yet TCRdb's version contains in-frame clones alone and is incomplete. V and J calls and clone size are given by that table; D and trimming were obtained from the DNA. The top ten hold over 15% of the sample, which has tens of thousands of clones, 86% seen once. This CDR3 is built from 18 residues. Germline assignment: CDR1 ENHRY and CDR2 SYGVKD. After removal of 6 bases from V and 0 bases from J, the junction contained 13 bases not matched to a gene.

This clonotype originated in an elderly man in a cohort sampled during active COVID-19. This chain links TRBV10-3 with TRBJ2-3, with 9 bases matching TRBD2. Source material: peripheral blood. The CDR3 sequence: CAIRDSGGAPLSTDTQYF. The DNA for the CDR3 is TGTGCCATCAGAGATAGCGGGGGCGCGCCTCTAAGCACAGATACGCAGTATTTT.